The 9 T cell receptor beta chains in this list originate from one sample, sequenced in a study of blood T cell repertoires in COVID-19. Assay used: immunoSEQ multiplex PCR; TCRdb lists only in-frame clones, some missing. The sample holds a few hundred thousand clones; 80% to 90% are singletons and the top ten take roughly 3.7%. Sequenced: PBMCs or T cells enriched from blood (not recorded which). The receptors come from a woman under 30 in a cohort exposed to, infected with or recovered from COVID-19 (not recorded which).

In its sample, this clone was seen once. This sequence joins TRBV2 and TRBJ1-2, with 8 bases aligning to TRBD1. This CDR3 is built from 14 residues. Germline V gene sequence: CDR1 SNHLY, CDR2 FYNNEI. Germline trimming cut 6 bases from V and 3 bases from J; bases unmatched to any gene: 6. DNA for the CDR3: TGTGCCAGCAGCGCCTCGACAGGGGACTATGGCTACACCTTC. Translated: CASSASTGDYGYTF.

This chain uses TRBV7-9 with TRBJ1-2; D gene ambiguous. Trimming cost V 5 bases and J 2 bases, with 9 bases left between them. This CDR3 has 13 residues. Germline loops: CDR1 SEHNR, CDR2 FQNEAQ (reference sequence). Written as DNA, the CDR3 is TGTGCCAGCAGCGCCACAGTGAACTATGGCTACACCTTC. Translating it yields CASSATVNYGYTF.

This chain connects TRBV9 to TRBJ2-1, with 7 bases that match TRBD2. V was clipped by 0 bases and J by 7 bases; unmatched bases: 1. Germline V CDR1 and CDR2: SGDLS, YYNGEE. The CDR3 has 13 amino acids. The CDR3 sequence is CASSVVSGNEQFF. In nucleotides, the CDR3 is TGTGCCAGCAGCGTAGTTAGCGGGAATGAGCAGTTCTTC.

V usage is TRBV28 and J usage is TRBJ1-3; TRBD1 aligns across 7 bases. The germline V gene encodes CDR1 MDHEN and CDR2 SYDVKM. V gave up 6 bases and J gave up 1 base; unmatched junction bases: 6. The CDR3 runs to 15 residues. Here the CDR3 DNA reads TGTGCCAGCAGGACAGGGCGGGAATCTGGAAACACCATATATTTT. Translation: CASRTGRESGNTIYF.

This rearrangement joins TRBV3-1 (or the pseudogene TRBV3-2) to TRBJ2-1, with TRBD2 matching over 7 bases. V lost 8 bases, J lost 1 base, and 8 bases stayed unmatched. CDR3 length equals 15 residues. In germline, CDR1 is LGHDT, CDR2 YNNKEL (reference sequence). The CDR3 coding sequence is TGTGCCAGCCGCGGTCAGCGGGGATCCTACAATGAGCAGTTCTTC. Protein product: CASRGQRGSYNEQFF.

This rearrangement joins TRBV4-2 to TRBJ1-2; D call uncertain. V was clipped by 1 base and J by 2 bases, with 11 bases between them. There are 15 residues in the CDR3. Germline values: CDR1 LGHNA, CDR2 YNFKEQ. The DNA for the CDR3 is TGTGCCAGCAGCCAAGGAGGAGGGTCCAACTATGGCTACACCTTC. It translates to CASSQGGGSNYGYTF.

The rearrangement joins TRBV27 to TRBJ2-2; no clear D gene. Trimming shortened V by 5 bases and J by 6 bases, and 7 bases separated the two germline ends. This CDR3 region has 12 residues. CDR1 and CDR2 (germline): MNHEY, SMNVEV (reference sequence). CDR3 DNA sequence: TGTGCCAGCAGTAGGAGTCCCGGGGAGCTGTTTTTT. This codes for CASSRSPGELFF.

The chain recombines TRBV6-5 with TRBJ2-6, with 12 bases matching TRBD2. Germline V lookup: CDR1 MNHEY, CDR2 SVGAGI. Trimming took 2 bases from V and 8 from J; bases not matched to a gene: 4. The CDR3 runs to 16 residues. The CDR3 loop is CASSYPSGRATNVLTF. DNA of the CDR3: TGTGCCAGCAGTTACCCTAGCGGGAGGGCGACCAACGTCCTGACTTTC.

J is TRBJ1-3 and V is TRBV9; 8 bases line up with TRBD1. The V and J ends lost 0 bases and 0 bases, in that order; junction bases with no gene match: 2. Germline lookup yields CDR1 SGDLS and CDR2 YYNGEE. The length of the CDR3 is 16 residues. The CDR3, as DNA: TGTGCCAGCAGCGTAGGGACAGGGTTCTCTGGAAACACCATATATTTT. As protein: CASSVGTGFSGNTIYF.